The 24 T cell receptor beta chains given below trace back to one sample, sequenced in a study of blood T cells in healthy people across ages. Next came a second PCR, run for about 7 to 12 cycles, which used a sample-barcoded 5' primer along with a J-beta primer mix. TCRdb reprocessed the 5' RACE reads with MiXCR, giving one entry per CDR3 protein. The sample lists about 640,000 distinct CDR3 sequences; approximately 59% were seen once. The sample comprised blood. All receptors come from a man aged 55-75 years in good health.

On this clonotype itself: This clone may be a read error of a much larger clone one base away. The J gene is TRBJ1-4, the V gene TRBV10-3; no clear D gene. The CDR3 has 13 residues. Germline V lookup: CDR1 ENHRY, CDR2 SYGVKD. Trimming cost V 11 bases and J 8 bases, with 18 bases left between them. CDR3 sequence: CASKVGLGEKLFF. CDR3 sequence (DNA): TGTGCCTCTAAAGTAGGGCTTGGGGAAAAACTGTTTTTT.

This clonotype was counted only a few times. The V and J genes are TRBV12-3 or TRBV12-4 and TRBJ2-3; maybe TRBD2 (7 bases). Trimming removed 6 bases from V and 4 bases from J, with 11 bases in between. This CDR3 contains 13 residues. CDR3: CASRAGAADTQYF. The CDR3 nucleotides are TGTGCCAGCAGGGCGGGGGCAGCAGATACGCAGTATTTT.

In its sample, this clonotype ranks as medium-sized. For the CDR3, the DNA is TGTGCCAGCAGCTTGGATGGGGGGGCGCCCCCCTACGAGCAGTACTTC. This codes for CASSLDGGAPPYEQYF. The rearrangement joins TRBV5-6 to TRBJ2-7; TRBD2 is a possible D gene (7 bases). The V gene's germline CDR1 is SGHDT and CDR2 YYEEEE. V was shortened by 0 bases and J by 2 bases, with 15 bases between the two germline ends. This CDR3 region has 16 residues.

This clonotype came up once. The V gene is TRBV24-1, the J gene TRBJ2-5; D is possibly TRBD1 (6 bases). The CDR3 loop spans 15 amino acids. Germline CDR1 reads KGHDR; CDR2 reads SFDVKD. The germline V and J ends were trimmed by 3 bases and 1 base, with 11 bases remaining between them. The CDR3 protein is CATSDAAGAQETQYF. The CDR3, as DNA: TGTGCCACCAGTGATGCTGCAGGGGCCCAAGAGACCCAGTACTTC.

The chain carries TRBV7-2 and TRBJ1-4; D remains ambiguous. CDR1 and CDR2 (germline): SGHTA, FQGNSA. The CDR3 has 15 amino acids. Trimming took off 1 base at V and 3 bases at J, with 9 bases between the two ends. CDR3 sequence (DNA): TGTGCCAGCAGCTTAGGAGGGAGAGCTAATGAAAAACTGTTTTTT. Its protein is CASSLGGRANEKLFF.

This chain uses TRBV28 with TRBJ2-2; no clear D. Germline CDR1 is MDHEN and CDR2 is SYDVKM. With 8 bases removed from V and 0 bases from J, the gap between germline ends came to 13 bases. The CDR3 contains 15 residues. The CDR3 is CASVLHRPNTGELFF. DNA for the CDR3: TGTGCCAGCGTACTACACCGCCCGAACACCGGGGAGCTGTTTTTT.

The rearrangement uses TRBV20-1 and TRBJ1-4, with no clear D. CDR3 length equals 14 residues. V gave up 0 bases and J gave up 5 bases, with 10 bases separating them. Germline values: CDR1 DFQATT, CDR2 SNEGSKA (reference sequence). CDR3 loop: CSARDMTGNEKLFF. For the CDR3, the DNA is TGCAGTGCTAGAGATATGACGGGGAATGAAAAACTGTTTTTT.

As concerns this clonotype: One end of the junction is discordant with germline, which a read error may explain. The CDR3 protein is CACSVNTEAFF. The DNA of the CDR3 is TGTGCCTGCAGCGTGAACACTGAAGCTTTCTTT. The chain combines TRBV28 with TRBJ1-1; no definite D call. This CDR3 has 11 residues. CDR1 is MDHEN, CDR2 SYDVKM, per germline.

The V gene is TRBV6-6, the J gene TRBJ1-2, with TRBD1 matching 8 bases. There are 16 residues in the CDR3. Germline-derived CDR1 and CDR2 are MNHNY and SVGAGI (reference sequence). J gave up 7 bases and V 2 bases, and 12 bases lay outside the gene matches. The CDR3 bases are TGTGCCAGCAGTTACCTACTCAGGGGGCCCGGCGGTGGCTACACCTTC. Encoded protein: CASSYLLRGPGGGYTF.

In its sample, this clonotype was seen once. V and J are TRBV6-5 and TRBJ1-1; 9 nucleotides agree with TRBD1. CDR1 and CDR2 (germline): MNHEY, SVGAGI. The V and J ends lost 5 bases and 4 bases, in that order; junction bases with no gene match: 8. The CDR3 contains 15 residues. The CDR3 sequence: CASSRSRDRVTEAFF. DNA for the CDR3: TGTGCCAGCAGTCGGTCCCGGGACAGGGTCACTGAAGCTTTCTTT.

The gene calls are TRBV29-1 and TRBJ2-1; 13 bases map to TRBD2. The germline V gene has CDR1 SQVTM and CDR2 ANQGSEA. CDR3 size: 15 residues. J gave up 5 bases and V 6 bases, and 7 bases lay outside the gene matches. In DNA, the CDR3 is TGCAGCGTAGCCGGGACTAGCGGGACGCACAATGAGCAGTTCTTC. Translation: CSVAGTSGTHNEQFF.

The genes are TRBV5-1 and TRBJ2-2, with D perhaps matching TRBD2 (6 bases). This CDR3 region has 14 residues. From germline, CDR1 is SGHRS and CDR2 YFSETQ. V was shortened by 4 bases and J by 2 bases, with 9 bases between the two germline ends. The DNA of the CDR3 is TGCGCCAGCAGCATAACTAGCAACACCGGGGAGCTGTTTTTT. Protein product: CASSITSNTGELFF.

This chain joins TRBV2 and TRBJ2-1; tentatively, D is TRBD1 (6 bases). The CDR3 sequence is 13 residues long. V dropped 2 bases and J dropped 10 bases, with 12 bases sitting between them. The germline V gene has CDR1 SNHLY and CDR2 FYNNEI. The CDR3 loop is CASSERQVLEQFF. CDR3 coding DNA: TGTGCCAGCAGTGAAAGACAGGTTTTAGAGCAGTTCTTC.

This clonotype was recorded at least ten times. The genes are TRBV5-1 and TRBJ2-7; the D call may be TRBD1 or TRBD2 (5 bases each). The CDR3 spans 13 residues. Germline CDR1 SGHRS, CDR2 YFSETQ. Between the trimmed V and J ends, which lost 0 bases and 7 bases, there was a span of 11 bases. CDR3 coding DNA: TGCGCCAGCAGCTTGGCGGGGACCGAAGAGCAGTACTTC. Protein sequence: CASSLAGTEEQYF.

The V call is TRBV6-1, the J call TRBJ2-5, with a tentative D call TRBD1 (6 bases). The end of the DNA is better explained by TRBJ2-7, so the J call may be wrong. This CDR3 spans 13 amino acids. CDR1 MNHNS and CDR2 SASEGT come from the germline V gene. CDR3 residues: CASSARTVYEQYF. CDR3 in DNA: TGTGCCAGCAGTGCTAGGACAGTCTACGAGCAGTACTTC.

The chain links TRBV7-9 to TRBJ1-1; 9 positions agree with TRBD1. In germline, CDR1 is SEHNR, CDR2 FQNEAQ (reference sequence). Trimming removed 4 bases from V and 4 bases from J; junction bases left unmatched: 7. CDR3 length: 15 amino acids. The CDR3 DNA reads as TGTGCCAGCAGCTGGGGACAGGGAGGGGGCACTGAAGCTTTCTTT. As protein: CASSWGQGGGTEAFF.

The chain joins TRBV2 to TRBJ2-3; tentative D call: TRBD2 (6 bases). V lost 9 bases and J 2 bases, leaving 18 bases between the germline ends. The germline V gene encodes CDR1 SNHLY and CDR2 FYNNEI. The CDR3 totals 15 residues. The CDR3 coding sequence is TGTGCCAGTAGAATGGACTACCTACTCACAGATACGCAGTATTTT. Translated: CASRMDYLLTDTQYF.

This chain uses TRBV9 with TRBJ2-2; D gene ambiguous. Germline assignment: CDR1 SGDLS and CDR2 YYNGEE. Trimming shortened V by 6 bases and J by 7 bases, and 13 bases separated the two germline ends. The CDR3 is 13 residues long. CDR3 residues: CASNLISGGELFF. The CDR3 DNA reads as TGTGCCAGCAACCTCATATCGGGCGGGGAGCTGTTTTTT.

The chain joins TRBV4-1 to TRBJ2-3, with TRBD2 matching over 12 bases. There are 18 residues in the CDR3. Germline V CDR1 and CDR2: MGHRA, YSYEKL. After removal of 0 bases from V and 1 base from J, the junction contained 5 bases not matched to a gene. This CDR3 reads CASSQETSGGWGTDTQYF. CDR3 bases: TGCGCCAGCAGCCAAGAGACTAGCGGGGGCTGGGGCACAGATACGCAGTATTTT.

CDR3 loop: CSAPFSGQLAYNEQFF. The CDR3 bases are TGCAGTGCTCCATTTTCGGGACAATTGGCCTACAATGAGCAGTTCTTC. The rearrangement joins TRBV20-1 to TRBJ2-1; TRBD1 might be the D (6 bases). The CDR3 consists of 16 residues. Trimming took off 5 bases at V and 2 bases at J, with 19 bases between the two ends. The V gene's germline CDR1 is DFQATT and CDR2 SNEGSKA (reference sequence).

This clonotype showed up just a few times. The chain links TRBV12-3 or TRBV12-4 to TRBJ1-1; D gene uncertain. Trimming cost V 4 bases and J 1 base, with 7 bases left between them. The CDR3 extends over 13 amino acids. The CDR3 spells CASSSNRNTEAFF. CDR3 sequence (DNA): TGTGCCAGCAGTTCAAACAGGAACACTGAAGCTTTCTTT.

The chain recombines TRBV4-2 with TRBJ2-7; 7 bases are a match to TRBD2. The CDR3 runs to 14 residues. J was trimmed by 2 bases and V by 3 bases; bases with no gene match: 4. Germline CDR1 reads LGHNA; CDR2 reads YNFKEQ. Written as DNA, the CDR3 is TGTGCCAGCAGCCAGGGGGGGATGGCCTACGAGCAGTACTTC. Its translation: CASSQGGMAYEQYF.

The CDR3 sequence is CASVKALAKNIQYF. For the CDR3, the DNA is TGTGCCAGCGTGAAGGCCTTAGCCAAAAACATTCAGTACTTC. The chain employs TRBV2 and TRBJ2-4, with D unresolved. Germline V CDR1 and CDR2: SNHLY, FYNNEI. With 8 bases removed from V and 0 bases from J, the gap between germline ends came to 11 bases. The CDR3 has 14 residues.

This clonotype has only a few counts. The chain combines TRBV3-1 with TRBJ2-5; D possibly corresponds to TRBD1 (6 bases). CDR3 length: 13 amino acids. The ends were cut back, 1 base at V and 11 bases at J, with 14 bases in the middle. Germline V gene data show CDR1 as LGHDT and CDR2 as YNNKEL (reference sequence). The CDR3 nucleotides read TGTGCCAGCAGCCAAGGCAGGGGATATGAGCAGTACTTC. This sequence encodes CASSQGRGYEQYF.